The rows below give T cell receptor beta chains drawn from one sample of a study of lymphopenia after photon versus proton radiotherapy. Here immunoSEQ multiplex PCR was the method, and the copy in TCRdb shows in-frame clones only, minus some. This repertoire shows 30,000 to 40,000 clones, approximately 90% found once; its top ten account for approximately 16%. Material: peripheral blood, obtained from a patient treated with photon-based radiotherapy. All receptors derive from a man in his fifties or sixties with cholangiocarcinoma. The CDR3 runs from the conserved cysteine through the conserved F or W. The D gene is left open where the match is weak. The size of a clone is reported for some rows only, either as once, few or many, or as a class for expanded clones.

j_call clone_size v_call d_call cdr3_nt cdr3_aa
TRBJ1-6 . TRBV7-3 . TGTGCCAGCAGCTTAGGGTCATCAGATAATTCACCCCTCCACTTT CASSLGSSDNSPLHF
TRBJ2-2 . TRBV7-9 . TGTGCCAGCAGCGCTGCTAACACCGGGGAGCTGTTTTTT CASSAANTGELFF
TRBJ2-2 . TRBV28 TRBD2 TGTGCCAGCGCGGGGGGCACCGGGGAGCTGTTTTTT CASAGGTGELFF
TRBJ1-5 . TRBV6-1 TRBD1 TGTGCCAGCACCGGAGGACAGGTGGGCAATCAGCCCCAGCATTTT CASTGGQVGNQPQHF
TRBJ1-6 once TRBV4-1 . TGCGCCAGCAGCCCTGTGCCAGGGATTATGGATAATTCACCCCTCCACTTT CASSPVPGIMDNSPLHF
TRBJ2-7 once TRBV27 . TGTGCCAGCAGTTTATCCACAGGCCCCTCGTACGAGCAGTACTTC CASSLSTGPSYEQYF
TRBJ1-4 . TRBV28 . TGTGCCAGCAGTCATCAGGATGAAAAACTGTTTTTT CASSHQDEKLFF
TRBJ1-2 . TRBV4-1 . TGCGCCAGCAGCCACCCGTATGGCTACACCTTC CASSHPYGYTF
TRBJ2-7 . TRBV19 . TGTGCCAGTAGTACCACCCGATCTAGAGGGGCGATCTCCTACGAGCAGTACTTC CASSTTRSRGAISYEQYF
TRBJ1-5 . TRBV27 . TGTGCCAGCAGTTTATCGATCTCAGGGGGCAATCAGCCCCAGCATTTT CASSLSISGGNQPQHF
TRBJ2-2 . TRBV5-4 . TGTGCCAGCAAAGGACTCCAAGGCACCGGGGAGCTGTTTTTT CASKGLQGTGELFF
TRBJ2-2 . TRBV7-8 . TGTGCCAGCAGTCAAATAGGGGACACCGGGGAGCTGTTTTTT CASSQIGDTGELFF
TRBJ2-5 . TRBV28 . TGTGCCAGCAGTCTCGTTCTTAGGGAGACCCAGTACTTC CASSLVLRETQYF
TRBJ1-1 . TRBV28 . TGTGCCAGCAGCCAGGGAGGTTACAGGGAGCCTAAATTCATGAACACTGAAGCTTTCTTT CASSQGGYREPKFMNTEAFF
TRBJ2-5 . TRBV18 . TGTGCCAGCTCACGGGACGTTTCGGAGACCCAGTACTTC CASSRDVSETQYF
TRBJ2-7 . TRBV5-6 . TGTGCCAGCAGCCTACCATACAGAACCTACGAGCAGTACTTC CASSLPYRTYEQYF
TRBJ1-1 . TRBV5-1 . TGCGCCAGCAGCTTCAACGGTGCAGGGATGGCTGAAGCTTTCTTT CASSFNGAGMAEAFF
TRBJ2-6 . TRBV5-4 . TGTGCCAGCAGCTTGGGAGGGGCTGGGGCCAACGTCCTGACTTTC CASSLGGAGANVLTF
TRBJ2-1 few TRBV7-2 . TGTGCCAGCAGCTTACAATTAGCTTCCTACAATGAGCAGTTCTTC CASSLQLASYNEQFF
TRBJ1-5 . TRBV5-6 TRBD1 TGTGCCAGCAGCTTAGACAGGGGCAATCAGCCCCAGCATTTT CASSLDRGNQPQHF
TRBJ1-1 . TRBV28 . TGTGCCAGCAGTTTTGGACAGTTCTATGAAGCTTTCTTT CASSFGQFYEAFF
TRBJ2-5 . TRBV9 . TGTGCCAGCAGCGGAGAATCGAAGGGGACCGCAGGGGAGACCCAGTACTTC CASSGESKGTAGETQYF
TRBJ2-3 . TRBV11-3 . TGTGCCAGCAGCTTCCGTCAGGGAGAGGGAGATACGCAGTATTTT CASSFRQGEGDTQYF
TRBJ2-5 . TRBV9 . TGTGCCAGCAGCGTAGGCCCAGAGAAAGAGACCCAGTACTTC CASSVGPEKETQYF
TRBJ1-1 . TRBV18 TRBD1 TGTGCCAGCTCACTGACAGGGACGTCCACTGAAGCTTTCTTT CASSLTGTSTEAFF
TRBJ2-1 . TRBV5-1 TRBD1 TGCGCCAGCAGCTTGTCAGGGCAGGGGGCGCAGTTCTTC CASSLSGQGAQFF
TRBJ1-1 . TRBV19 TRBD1 TGTGCCAGTACCTGGGACAGGGGGAACGCTGAAGCTTTCTTT CASTWDRGNAEAFF
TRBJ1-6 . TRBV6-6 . TGTGCCAGCACCGAAGGTGACTCACCCCTCCACTTT CASTEGDSPLHF
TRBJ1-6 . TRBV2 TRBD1 TGTGCCAGCAGGGAAGACAGGGCGGATAATTCACCCCTCCACTTT CASREDRADNSPLHF
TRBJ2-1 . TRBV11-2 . TGTGCCAGCAGCTTGGCCGGACTACCGACAGGAAATGAGCAGTTCTTC CASSLAGLPTGNEQFF
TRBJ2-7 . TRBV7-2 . TGTGCCAGCAGCTTAGTGGGGAGCTCCTACGAGCAGTACTTC CASSLVGSSYEQYF
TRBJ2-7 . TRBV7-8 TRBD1 TGTGCCAGCAGCTTAGCACAGGGGGCCCACGAGCAGTACTTC CASSLAQGAHEQYF
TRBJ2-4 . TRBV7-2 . TGTGCCAGCAGCTTAGCCGGGACCAGGGATCAAAACATTCAGTACTTC CASSLAGTRDQNIQYF
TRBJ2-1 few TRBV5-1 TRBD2 TGCGCCAGCAGCGGGACTAGCGGGAGCTACAATGAGCAGTTCTTC CASSGTSGSYNEQFF
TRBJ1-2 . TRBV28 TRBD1 TGTGCCAGCAGTTCCGGGCCGGGACAGGTACAAGGCTACACCTTC CASSSGPGQVQGYTF
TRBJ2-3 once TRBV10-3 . TGTGCCATCAGTGGTCGGGCAGATACGCAGTATTTT CAISGRADTQYF
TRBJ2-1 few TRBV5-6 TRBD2 TGTGCCAGCAGGGAGACTAGCGGGGCTTACAATGAGCAGTTCTTC CASRETSGAYNEQFF
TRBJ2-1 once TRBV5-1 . TGCGCCAGCGCGGTTGAGGGGAATGAGCAGTTCTTC CASAVEGNEQFF
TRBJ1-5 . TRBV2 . TGTGCCAGCAGCGTGACTTGGTTTAATCAGCCCCAGCATTTT CASSVTWFNQPQHF
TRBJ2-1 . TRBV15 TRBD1 TGTGCCACCAGCAAGTTAGGACAGGGGGGATACAATGAGCAGTTCTTC CATSKLGQGGYNEQFF
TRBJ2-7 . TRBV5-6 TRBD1 TGTGCCAGCAGCTTGGTAACTGGACAGGGGGTTAACGAGCAGTACTTC CASSLVTGQGVNEQYF
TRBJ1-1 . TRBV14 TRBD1 TGTGCCAGCAGGTTGACAGGGGGCACGGACAACACTGAAGCTTTCTTT CASRLTGGTDNTEAFF
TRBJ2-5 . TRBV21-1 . TGTGCCAGCAGCAGCCCCCCTAGGACAACGATTGAGACCCAGTACTTC CASSSPPRTTIETQYF
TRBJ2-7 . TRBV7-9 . TGTGCCAGCAGCTTACTCAGCGGATCCTACGAGCAGTACTTC CASSLLSGSYEQYF
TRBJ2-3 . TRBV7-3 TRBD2 TGTGCCAGCAGCTTATCTCCCAATCCATCGGGGGGAGATACGCAGTATTTT CASSLSPNPSGGDTQYF
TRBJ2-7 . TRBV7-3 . TGTGCCAGCAGCTTAATCGCTAGCGCGACCTACGAGCAGTACTTC CASSLIASATYEQYF
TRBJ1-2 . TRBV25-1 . TGTGCCAGCAGTGAATATTACACGAACTATGGCTACACCTTC CASSEYYTNYGYTF
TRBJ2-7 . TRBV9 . TGTGCCAGCAGCGTAGTAGGGGAGACGTTGTACTTC CASSVVGETLYF
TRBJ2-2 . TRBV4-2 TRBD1 TGTGCCAGCAGCCCTTTAGCAGGGGGCATCGGGGAGCTGTTTTTT CASSPLAGGIGELFF
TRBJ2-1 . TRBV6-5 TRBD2 TGTGCCAGCAGTTACGCTAGCGGACGGGGTGAGCAGTTCTTC CASSYASGRGEQFF
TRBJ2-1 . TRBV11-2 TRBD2 TGTGCCAGCAGCCTCCTAGCGGGAGGGCCGAATGAGCAGTTCTTC CASSLLAGGPNEQFF
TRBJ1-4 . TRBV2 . TGTGCCAGCAGTCTATCTGGGACCCTGGGCGGGGAAAAACTGTTTTTT CASSLSGTLGGEKLFF
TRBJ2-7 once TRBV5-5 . TGTGCCAGCAGCTTGGTCGGCGCACGCGAGCAGTACTTC CASSLVGAREQYF
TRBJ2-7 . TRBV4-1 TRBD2 TGCGCCAGCAGCCAAGCTACTAGCGGGAGCTCCTACGAGCAGTACTTC CASSQATSGSSYEQYF
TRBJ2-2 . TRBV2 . TGTGCCAGCAGTGATCAGGGGATGGGGACCGGGGAGCTGTTTTTT CASSDQGMGTGELFF
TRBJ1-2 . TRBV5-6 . TGTGCCAGCAGCTGGGCCTTGTCTGACGACTATGGCTACACCTTC CASSWALSDDYGYTF